This passage covers 14 T cell receptor beta chains from one sample sequenced in a study of blood T cell repertoires in COVID-19 (dated by TCRdb to 2020 to 2021). Library preparation used the immunoSEQ multiplex PCR assay. TCRdb limited this immuneACCESS table to in-frame rearrangements with V and J called. A share of clones is missing; checked studies link under half to unresolved V genes, and the rest is unexplained. Counted in this sample were a few hundred thousand clones; around 87% of them appeared once. Under 1.5% of the sample is taken by the ten largest. The material sequenced was PBMCs or T cells enriched from blood (not recorded which). Receptors originate from a man aged 30 to 39 who had recovered from COVID-19.

The chain joins TRBV6-5 to TRBJ1-3, with a weak D call TRBD1 (5 bases). The CDR3 is 13 residues long. The germline V gene encodes CDR1 MNHEY and CDR2 SVGAGI. Trimming stripped 6 bases from V and 3 bases from J, with 9 bases between. The CDR3, as DNA: TGTGCCAGCAGATTGACAGTTGGAAACACCATATATTTT. Its translation: CASRLTVGNTIYF.

This clone has just a few counts. CDR3 nucleotides: TGTGCCAGCAGTCTTGGACAGACCAGCTCTGGGGCCAACGTCCTGACTTTC. The encoded protein is CASSLGQTSSGANVLTF. V is TRBV6-6 and J is TRBJ2-6; tentatively, D is TRBD1 (6 bases). Germline CDR1 reads MNHNY; CDR2 reads SVGAGI (reference sequence). The germline V and J ends were trimmed by 5 bases and 0 bases, with 14 bases remaining between them. This CDR3 has 17 residues.

This rearrangement joins TRBV2 to TRBJ2-2; D is ambiguous. Germline V gene lookup returns CDR1 SNHLY and CDR2 FYNNEI. The CDR3 loop spans 14 amino acids. The ends were cut back, 7 bases at V and 0 bases at J, with 9 bases in the middle. This chain's CDR3 is CASNEMANTGELFF. In DNA form, the CDR3 reads TGTGCCAGCAACGAGATGGCGAACACCGGGGAGCTGTTTTTT.

This chain connects TRBV3-1 (or the pseudogene TRBV3-2) to TRBJ2-5, with D perhaps TRBD2 (5 bases). The germline CDR1 and CDR2 sequences are LGHDT and YNNKEL (reference sequence). There are 13 residues in the CDR3. V dropped 11 bases and J dropped 3 bases, with 16 bases sitting between them. CDR3 region: CASRPTGEETQYF. In DNA form, the CDR3 reads TGTGCCTCCCGACCTACCGGGGAAGAGACCCAGTACTTC.

The genes are TRBV7-2 and TRBJ2-1; weak D call: TRBD1 (6 bases). The ends were cut back, 5 bases at V and 2 bases at J, with 13 bases in the middle. CDR1 SGHTA and CDR2 FQGNSA come from the germline V gene. This CDR3 has 15 amino acids. The CDR3 bases are TGTGCCAGCAGCCTTGGCAGGGGACCCTACAATGAGCAGTTCTTC. It yields the protein CASSLGRGPYNEQFF.

The chain combines TRBV5-6 with TRBJ1-3; D perhaps matches TRBD1 (5 bases). The CDR3 extends over 16 amino acids. CDR1 is SGHDT, CDR2 YYEEEE, per germline. V gave up 2 bases and J gave up 0 bases, with 12 bases separating them. The CDR3 loop is CASSFGTGPSGNTIYF. The CDR3 DNA is TGTGCCAGCAGCTTTGGAACAGGACCCTCTGGAAACACCATATATTTT.

This chain links TRBV6-2 or TRBV6-3 with TRBJ1-1; TRBD1 matches 7 bases. The CDR3 is 14 amino acids. With 2 bases clipped from V and 5 bases from J, the junction kept 5 bases outside the gene matches. CDR1 MNHEY and CDR2 SVGEGT come from the germline V gene. The CDR3 protein is CASSYPTGRTEAFF. The CDR3 DNA sequence: TGTGCCAGCAGTTACCCGACAGGGAGGACTGAAGCTTTCTTT.

J is TRBJ2-1 and V is TRBV27; 8 bases line up with TRBD1. After removal of 6 bases from V and 4 bases from J, the junction contained 5 bases not matched to a gene. Germline CDR1 and CDR2: MNHEY and SMNVEV (reference sequence). The CDR3 is made up of 14 amino acids. The DNA of the CDR3 is TGTGCCAGCAGATCAGGGGGCCGGTACAATGAGCAGTTCTTC. This encodes CASRSGGRYNEQFF.

The CDR3, as DNA: TGTGCCAGCAGCCATACAACAGGGGGCTCGACTGAAGCTTTCTTT. Residues: CASSHTTGGSTEAFF. The V gene is TRBV6-5, the J gene TRBJ1-1; 9 positions match TRBD1. Germline lookup yields CDR1 MNHEY and CDR2 SVGAGI. The length of the CDR3 is 15 residues. Trimming at V came to 6 bases and at J to 5 bases, leaving 10 bases not matched to a gene.

There are many counts of this clone. The rearrangement links TRBV19 to TRBJ2-3, with D tentatively TRBD1 (5 bases). In germline, CDR1 is LNHDA, CDR2 SQIVND (reference sequence). The CDR3 has 14 residues. V lost 5 bases and J 9 bases, leaving 18 bases between the germline ends. CDR3 DNA: TGTGCCAGTAGTCCATCCTCTCAGGGAAGGACGCAGTATTTT. This sequence encodes CASSPSSQGRTQYF.

This clone came up once. The chain links TRBV21-1 to TRBJ2-7; TRBD1 is taken as the D call from the table, unchecked against the DNA. TRBV21-1 is reported as a pseudogene. The CDR3 is made up of 14 amino acids. This CDR3 is CAIASGQGIHEQYF. In nucleotides, the CDR3 is TGTGCCATCGCTTCGGGACAGGGTATCCACGAGCAGTACTTC.

As to this clone: Other DNA sequences in the same sample also yield this CDR3. The V call is TRBV6-5, the J call TRBJ1-1, with D perhaps matching TRBD1 (6 bases). This CDR3 comprises 14 residues. Trimming took 3 bases from V and 0 from J, leaving 8 bases between them. Looked up from germline, CDR1 is MNHEY and CDR2 is SVGAGI. This chain's CDR3 is CASSYRGMNTEAFF. CDR3 in DNA: TGTGCCAGCAGTTATAGGGGGATGAACACTGAAGCTTTCTTT.

The chain couples TRBV30 to TRBJ1-1; D is ambiguous. Trimming took 2 bases from V and 2 from J, leaving 12 bases between them. The CDR3 is made up of 14 amino acids. Germline values: CDR1 GTSNPN, CDR2 SVGIG (reference sequence). This CDR3 is CAWSPRRANTEAFF. The DNA of the CDR3 is TGTGCCTGGAGTCCCCGGAGGGCTAACACTGAAGCTTTCTTT. Supplemented by reference TRBV30 and TRBJ1-1, the full variable domain reads SQTIHQWPATLVQPVGSPLSLECTVEGTSNPNLYWYRQAAGRGLQLLFYSVGIGQISSEVPQNLSASRPQDRQFILSSKKLLLSDSGFYLCAWSPRRANTEAFFGQGTRLTVV.

The chain couples TRBV30 to TRBJ1-1; a possible D gene is TRBD1 (5 bases). CDR1 GTSNPN and CDR2 SVGIG come from the germline V gene (reference sequence). Trimming removed 2 bases from V and 5 bases from J, with 12 bases in between. The CDR3 is 13 residues long. The CDR3 here is CAWSFRGRTEAFF. The CDR3 bases are TGTGCCTGGAGTTTCCGGGGGAGGACTGAAGCTTTCTTT.